A selection of T cell receptor beta chains follows, all from one sample in a study of blood T cells in healthy people across ages. TCRdb called the 5' RACE reads again in MiXCR, with one record for every CDR3 protein. The table shows around 1,500,000 distinct CDR3 sequences, with 42% occurring only once. Sequencing was performed on blood. The receptors were gathered from a woman younger than 35 in good health. Each CDR3 is given without its conserved first and last residue. The order of the fields is J gene, V gene, CDR3 protein.

TRBJ2-5 TRBV11-3 ASSLASGMWETQY
TRBJ1-2 TRBV15 ATNRGGIYGYT
TRBJ2-1 TRBV18 ASSPQWDYSYEQF
TRBJ2-7 TRBV30 ASEAGAYEQY
. TRBV6-2/TRBV6-3 ASKELWRTQY
TRBJ2-7 TRBV9 ASSVSGLPSEQY
TRBJ1-1 TRBV3-1 ASSRQQGGTEAF
TRBJ2-1 TRBV5-1 ASTLGGARNEQF
TRBJ1-1 TRBV20-1 SARGGERTEAF
TRBJ2-3 TRBV7-8 ASSPPLREGRRDTQY
TRBJ2-7 TRBV7-6 ASSPGLANAYEQY
TRBJ2-7 TRBV20-1 SARDVGNVWGGIDEQY
TRBJ1-5 TRBV12-3/TRBV12-4 ASSSGQGGSNQPQH